The 30 T cell receptor beta chains in this list originate from one sample, sequenced in a study of blood T cell repertoires in COVID-19. Sequenced by immunoSEQ multiplex PCR; TCRdb stores in-frame clones only, minus some. Here the sample spans about 380,000 clones, 88% being singletons. Material: PBMCs or T cells enriched from blood (not recorded which). The receptors stem from a woman under 30 who had recovered from COVID-19.

The V gene is TRBV4-1, the J gene TRBJ1-2; D might be TRBD1 (5 bases). V was cut by 1 base and J by 4 bases, with 13 bases left in between. CDR3 size: 15 residues. Germline V gene sequence: CDR1 MGHRA, CDR2 YSYEKL. DNA of the CDR3: TGCGCCAGCAGCCAAGGACAGACACCTACCTATGGCTACACCTTC. It translates to CASSQGQTPTYGYTF.

The chain links TRBV7-2 to TRBJ2-7; TRBD1 matches 7 bases. CDR1 and CDR2 from the germline V gene are SGHTA and FQGNSA. The CDR3 runs to 15 residues. V shed 3 bases, J shed 1 base, and the junction held 6 bases outside the gene matches. As DNA, the CDR3 is TGTGCCAGCAGCTTGAGAACAGGGGATTCCTACGAGCAGTACTTC. The encoded protein is CASSLRTGDSYEQYF. The full variable domain, completed using reference TRBV7-2 and TRBJ2-7, is GAGVSQSPSNKVTEKGKDVELRCDPISGHTALYWYRQSLGQGLEFLIYFQGNSAPDKSGLPSDRFSAERTGGSVSTLTIQRTQQEDSAVYLCASSLRTGDSYEQYFGPGTRLTVT.

This clone has a single count. The CDR3 spells CASSPTGGPNEKLFF. The CDR3 nucleotides are TGTGCCAGCAGTCCTACGGGGGGCCCAAATGAAAAACTGTTTTTT. The chain has TRBV27 and TRBJ1-4; a possible D gene is TRBD1 (6 bases). Germline V lookup: CDR1 MNHEY, CDR2 SMNVEV (reference sequence). The CDR3 runs 15 residues. V was clipped by 5 bases and J by 5 bases, with 15 bases between them.

This chain connects TRBV20-1 to TRBJ1-4, with unresolved D. The CDR3 is 11 amino acids. The germline V gene has CDR1 DFQATT and CDR2 SNEGSKA (reference sequence). Trimming took 4 bases from V and 8 from J, leaving 8 bases between them. The CDR3 region is CSAKSVEKLFF. The DNA of the CDR3 is TGCAGTGCTAAATCCGTGGAAAAACTGTTTTTT.

The chain joins TRBV29-1 to TRBJ2-7; 11 bases are a match to TRBD1. CDR1 is SQVTM and CDR2 is ANQGSEA in the germline V gene. The CDR3 spans 15 residues. V trimming: 4 bases; J trimming: 4 bases; junction bases outside the gene matches: 9. The CDR3 DNA sequence: TGCAGCGTTGGAGGGGTGGGACAGGGGGTTTACGAGCAGTACTTC. Protein product: CSVGGVGQGVYEQYF.

The V and J genes are TRBV3-1 (or the pseudogene TRBV3-2) and TRBJ2-1; 9 bases are shared with TRBD2. Germline loops: CDR1 LGHDT, CDR2 YNNKEL (reference sequence). This CDR3 region has 17 residues. V was pared by 0 bases and J by 4 bases, with 7 bases of the junction left unmatched. In DNA, the CDR3 is TGTGCCAGCAGCCAAGATGGGACGCGGGGGGGGTACAATGAGCAGTTCTTC. The encoded protein is CASSQDGTRGGYNEQFF.

The chain combines TRBV27 with TRBJ2-2; 10 bases fit TRBD1. V dropped 7 bases and J dropped 5; count of bases not matched to a gene: 4. Germline loops: CDR1 MNHEY, CDR2 SMNVEV (reference sequence). This CDR3 has 14 amino acids. CDR3 nucleotide sequence: TGTGCCAGCACGGCGGGACAGGGGACCGGGGAGCTGTTTTTT. Protein: CASTAGQGTGELFF.

The chain links TRBV7-9 to TRBJ2-1; a weak D match, TRBD2 (5 bases). Germline assignment: CDR1 SEHNR and CDR2 FQNEAQ (reference sequence). V was clipped by 1 base and J by 5 bases, with 9 bases between them. The CDR3 is 14 amino acids. DNA for the CDR3: TGTGCCAGCAGCTTAGTGCCCGGGGACAATGAGCAGTTCTTC. It codes for CASSLVPGDNEQFF.

This clone has a single count. The chain couples TRBV28 to TRBJ1-2; D unresolved. The CDR3 has 11 residues. Germline V gene sequence: CDR1 MDHEN, CDR2 SYDVKM. Between the trimmed V and J ends, which lost 7 bases and 3 bases, there was a span of 6 bases. Here the CDR3 DNA reads TGTGCCAGCACCGGGTACTATGGCTACACCTTC. Its protein is CASTGYYGYTF.

The genes are TRBV29-1 and TRBJ1-2; TRBD1 might be the D (5 bases). The CDR3 is 15 residues long. Trimming took off 4 bases at V and 8 bases at J, with 23 bases between the two ends. In germline, CDR1 is SQVTM, CDR2 ANQGSEA. The CDR3 protein is CSVVGQDDSAEGYTF. DNA of the CDR3: TGCAGCGTTGTGGGGCAGGACGACTCTGCTGAGGGCTACACCTTC.

This clone has only a few counts. The chain employs TRBV7-2 and TRBJ2-7; 8 bases match TRBD2. The CDR3 length is 15 residues. The J segment lost 6 bases and the V segment lost 7 bases, leaving 14 bases of the junction unmatched. Germline V gene lookup returns CDR1 SGHTA and CDR2 FQGNSA. This chain's CDR3 is CASTYHSGATSEQYF. The DNA for the CDR3 is TGTGCCAGCACCTACCATAGCGGGGCAACTAGCGAGCAGTACTTC.

The chain joins TRBV5-1 to TRBJ1-4, with D unresolved. V was trimmed by 3 bases and J by 8 bases, leaving 11 bases between them. The CDR3 is 13 amino acids. CDR1 and CDR2 (germline): SGHRS, YFSETQ. The DNA for the CDR3 is TGCGCCAGCAGCTCACGGGGAGGCGAAAAACTGTTTTTT. Translated: CASSSRGGEKLFF.

This clone has just one count. The genes are TRBV3-1 (or the pseudogene TRBV3-2) and TRBJ2-2; 8 bases line up with TRBD1. Germline V CDR1 and CDR2: LGHDT, YNNKEL (reference sequence). V lost 5 bases and J lost 2; bases outside the gene matches: 4. The CDR3 consists of 15 residues. CDR3 sequence (DNA): TGTGCCAGCAGCGGGGGGACAGGTAACACCGGGGAGCTGTTTTTT. Protein sequence: CASSGGTGNTGELFF.

This CDR3 is CATSDRTGGYTGELFF. The CDR3 nucleotides read TGTGCCACCAGTGATCGGACAGGGGGGTACACCGGGGAGCTGTTTTTT. The rearrangement links TRBV24-1 to TRBJ2-2; 10 nucleotides match TRBD1. V gave up 3 bases and J gave up 3 bases; unmatched junction bases: 3. CDR1 is KGHDR, CDR2 SFDVKD, per germline. The CDR3 consists of 16 residues.

The genes are TRBV27 and TRBJ1-2, with D unresolved. CDR3 size: 13 residues. With 4 bases removed from V and 5 bases from J, the gap between germline ends came to 11 bases. Germline CDR1 reads MNHEY; CDR2 reads SMNVEV (reference sequence). CDR3 protein: CASSYGQAYGYTF. For the CDR3, the DNA is TGTGCCAGCAGTTATGGTCAGGCTTATGGCTACACCTTC.

Only a few counts were recorded for this clone. This chain links TRBV4-1 with TRBJ1-5; D unresolved. CDR1 is MGHRA, CDR2 YSYEKL, per germline. This CDR3 region has 16 residues. V lost 5 bases and J lost 0, with 14 bases in between. CDR3 DNA sequence: TGCGCCAGCAGCTCAATGAGAGATTATAGCAATCAGCCCCAGCATTTT. Translating it yields CASSSMRDYSNQPQHF.

This rearrangement joins TRBV7-9 to TRBJ1-1, with TRBD1 matching 9 bases. Per the germline V gene, CDR1 is SEHNR and CDR2 is FQNEAQ (reference sequence). The CDR3 runs to 16 residues. V dropped 4 bases and J dropped 4; count of bases not matched to a gene: 10. The CDR3 coding sequence is TGTGCCAGCAGCTCTCTGGACAGGGGTCCGAGCACTGAAGCTTTCTTT. It yields the protein CASSSLDRGPSTEAFF. The variable domain in full, with the rest retrieved from reference TRBV7-9 and TRBJ1-1, is DTGVSQNPRHKITKRGQNVTFRCDPISEHNRLYWYRQTLGQGPEFLTYFQNEAQLEKSRLLSDRFSAERPKGSFSTLEIQRTEQGDSAMYLCASSSLDRGPSTEAFFGQGTRLTVV.

The chain uses TRBV9 and TRBJ2-3; 7 nucleotides match TRBD2. Germline CDR1 and CDR2: SGDLS and YYNGEE. The CDR3 is 16 amino acids. V was pared by 0 bases and J by 2 bases, with 6 bases of the junction left unmatched. The CDR3 sequence is CASSVELAATTDTQYF. The DNA of the CDR3 is TGTGCCAGCAGCGTAGAGCTAGCGGCGACCACAGATACGCAGTATTTT.

A single count supports this clone. This rearrangement joins TRBV18 to TRBJ1-6; 10 nucleotides agree with TRBD1. The V segment lost 1 base and the J segment 8 bases; nucleotides outside the gene matches: 5. Germline V gene lookup returns CDR1 KGHSH and CDR2 LQKENI. This CDR3 has 16 residues. The CDR3 spells CASSPQGTGADSPLHF. In DNA, the CDR3 is TGTGCCAGCTCACCACAAGGGACAGGGGCGGATTCACCCCTCCACTTT.

In this sample, this clone turned up a few times. The gene calls are TRBV4-3 and TRBJ1-3, with D unresolved. Trimming removed 1 base from V and 0 bases from J, with 4 bases in between. Germline V lookup: CDR1 LGHNA, CDR2 YSLEER. CDR3 length: 14 residues. The CDR3 reads CASSQASSGNTIYF. CDR3 in DNA: TGCGCCAGCAGCCAAGCTAGCTCTGGAAACACCATATATTTT.

The chain uses TRBV6-5 and TRBJ1-1, with D hard to call. Trimming cost V 6 bases and J 4 bases, with 12 bases left between them. Germline loops: CDR1 MNHEY, CDR2 SVGAGI. CDR3 length equals 13 residues. CDR3 bases: TGTGCCAGCAGCCGTCCGACACTCACTGAAGCTTTCTTT. Protein product: CASSRPTLTEAFF.

The DNA for the CDR3 is TGTGCCAGCAGCTTGACTAAGGGCTATGGCTACACCTTC. The encoded protein is CASSLTKGYGYTF. V and J are TRBV13 and TRBJ1-2; D uncertain. V lost 3 bases and J 4 bases, leaving 9 bases between the germline ends. Germline CDR1 is PRHDT and CDR2 is FYEKMQ (reference sequence). This CDR3 has 13 amino acids. The full variable domain, rest sourced from reference TRBV13 and TRBJ1-2, is AAGVIQSPRHLIKEKRETATLKCYPIPRHDTVYWYQQGPGQDPQFLISFYEKMQSDKGSIPDRFSAQQFSDYHSELNMSSLELGDSALYFCASSLTKGYGYTFGSGTRLTVV.

The chain links TRBV9 to TRBJ2-5; TRBD2 matches 9 bases. Trimming cost V 3 bases and J 5 bases; bases outside gene matches: 8. Germline lookup yields CDR1 SGDLS and CDR2 YYNGEE. The CDR3 consists of 15 residues. CDR3 amino acids: CASSESGGPGETQYF. The DNA of the CDR3 is TGTGCCAGCAGCGAAAGCGGGGGGCCGGGGGAGACCCAGTACTTC.

This chain joins TRBV5-1 and TRBJ1-2; 10 bases agree with TRBD1. This CDR3 comprises 14 residues. Germline trimming cut 4 bases from V and 8 bases from J; bases unmatched to any gene: 8. Germline V gene data show CDR1 as SGHRS and CDR2 as YFSETQ. The CDR3 spells CASSPKGQGHGYTF. In DNA, the CDR3 is TGCGCCAGCAGCCCTAAGGGACAGGGGCACGGCTACACCTTC.

The V and J genes are TRBV27 and TRBJ1-5, with 9 nucleotides matching TRBD1. This CDR3 is built from 15 residues. Germline V gene lookup returns CDR1 MNHEY and CDR2 SMNVEV (reference sequence). The V segment lost 6 bases and the J segment 7 bases; nucleotides outside the gene matches: 10. DNA for the CDR3: TGTGCCAGCAGGCTAACAGGGGGCCAGAGGCAGCCCCAGCATTTT. This gives the protein CASRLTGGQRQPQHF.

The chain is built from TRBV12-2 and TRBJ1-4; no check of the table's D call, TRBD1, against the DNA was made. TRBV12-2 is designated a pseudogene. The CDR3 runs to 14 residues. In nucleotides, the CDR3 is TGTGCAAGTCGCCCCGGGACAGGGCAGGGAAAACTGTTTTTT. It codes for CASRPGTGQGKLFF.

The chain links TRBV6-5 to TRBJ1-4; D gene unclear. The germline gives CDR1 MNHEY, CDR2 SVGAGI. V gave up 3 bases and J gave up 6 bases, with 14 bases separating them. The CDR3 is 15 amino acids. The CDR3 is CASSYGGNPYEKLFF. Here the CDR3 DNA reads TGTGCCAGCAGTTATGGCGGGAATCCCTATGAAAAACTGTTTTTT.

This chain joins TRBV28 and TRBJ2-7, with unresolved D. Germline assignment: CDR1 MDHEN and CDR2 SYDVKM. V lost 5 bases, J lost 4 bases, and 6 bases lay in between. This CDR3 has 11 amino acids. The CDR3 DNA reads as TGTGCCAGCAGTCACGAGTACGAGCAGTACTTC. This sequence encodes CASSHEYEQYF.

This chain connects TRBV7-9 to TRBJ1-6, with D maybe TRBD1 (6 bases). The CDR3 has 17 residues. V was trimmed by 5 bases and J by 9 bases, leaving 23 bases between them. Germline CDR1 SEHNR, CDR2 FQNEAQ (reference sequence). CDR3 amino acids: CASSLGQPLSQGSPLHF. In DNA, the CDR3 is TGTGCCAGCAGCCTCGGACAGCCGCTCTCTCAGGGTTCACCCCTCCACTTT. Variable domain in full (rest from reference TRBV7-9 and TRBJ1-6): DTGVSQNPRHKITKRGQNVTFRCDPISEHNRLYWYRQTLGQGPEFLTYFQNEAQLEKSRLLSDRFSAERPKGSFSTLEIQRTEQGDSAMYLCASSLGQPLSQGSPLHFGNGTRLTVT.

The chain couples TRBV12-3 or TRBV12-4 to TRBJ2-5, with 10 nucleotides matching TRBD1. This CDR3 is built from 13 residues. The V gene end was trimmed by 10 bases and the J gene end by 5 bases; junction bases not matched to a gene: 7. The CDR3 bases are TGTGCCACCACGACAGGGGGCAGCGAGACCCAGTACTTC. This encodes CATTTGGSETQYF.